Each of the 13 T cell receptor beta chains below was sequenced from the same sample in a study of T cells after yellow fever vaccination. A single record per CDR3 protein comes from TCRdb applying MiXCR to the 5' RACE reads. Among more than 350,000 distinct CDR3 sequences listed, approximately 10% were seen once. The specimen was PBMCs, collected on the day of the first yellow fever vaccination. Source of these receptors: a man between 18 and 29 years old who received the YFV17D yellow fever vaccine.

This CDR3 is CASGREQFF. The CDR3 coding sequence is TGTGCCAGTGGTCGGGAGCAGTTCTTC. The chain links TRBV28 to TRBJ2-1; D unresolved. CDR1 is MDHEN, CDR2 SYDVKM, per germline. Trimming left V 9 bases short and J 10 bases short, with 7 bases between. The CDR3 loop spans 9 amino acids.

Only a few counts were recorded for this clonotype. The gene calls are TRBV28 and TRBJ1-5; 7 bases are shared with TRBD1. This CDR3 is built from 15 residues. Germline V gene lookup returns CDR1 MDHEN and CDR2 SYDVKM. V was pared by 6 bases and J by 4 bases, with 9 bases of the junction left unmatched. CDR3 sequence: CASSSAGGPNQPQHF. The CDR3 DNA is TGTGCCAGCAGCTCTGCAGGGGGACCTAATCAGCCCCAGCATTTT. Together with reference TRBV28 and TRBJ1-5, the CDR3 gives the full variable domain: DVKVTQSSRYLVKRTGEKVFLECVQDMDHENMFWYRQDPGLGLRLIYFSYDVKMKEKGDIPEGYSVSREKKERFSLILESASTNQTSMYLCASSSAGGPNQPQHFGDGTRLSIL.

This clonotype turned up a few times. J is TRBJ2-5 and V is TRBV4-1; D not resolved. The V end lost 5 bases, the J end lost 2 bases, and 6 bases lay between the germline ends. Germline CDR1 is MGHRA and CDR2 is YSYEKL. The CDR3 consists of 12 residues. The CDR3 loop is CASSKAQETQYF. The CDR3 nucleotides are TGCGCCAGCAGCAAAGCTCAAGAGACCCAGTACTTC.

The chain links TRBV6-1 to TRBJ1-1; D gene uncertain. CDR1 is MNHNS, CDR2 SASEGT, per germline. The CDR3 consists of 14 residues. Between the trimmed V and J ends, which lost 6 bases and 5 bases, there was a span of 16 bases. The CDR3 DNA is TGTGCCAGCAGCGAACTCCCTGAGGTAACTGAAGCTTTCTTT. Translated, it gives CASSELPEVTEAFF.

V and J are TRBV20-1 and TRBJ1-1, with D perhaps matching TRBD1 (5 bases). The length of the CDR3 is 15 residues. V lost 2 bases and J lost 2, with 15 bases in between. Germline values: CDR1 DFQATT, CDR2 SNEGSKA (reference sequence). This CDR3 reads CSARPLGQGNTEAFF. Here the CDR3 DNA reads TGCAGTGCTAGACCCTTGGGGCAGGGCAACACTGAAGCTTTCTTT.

The chain has TRBV20-1 and TRBJ2-1, with D possibly being TRBD1 or TRBD2 (6 bases each). Germline V CDR1 and CDR2: DFQATT, SNEGSKA (reference sequence). This CDR3 contains 15 residues. Trimming stripped 1 base from V and 0 bases from J, with 10 bases between. The CDR3 DNA follows: TGCAGTGCTAGAGGGGGGGCAACCTCCTACAATGAGCAGTTCTTC. As protein: CSARGGATSYNEQFF.

This sequence joins TRBV5-6 and TRBJ1-6, with D perhaps matching TRBD1 (5 bases). CDR3 length: 16 residues. Germline CDR1 reads SGHDT; CDR2 reads YYEEEE. V lost 3 bases, J lost 0 bases, and 10 bases lay in between. CDR3: CASSYGANSYNSPLHF. DNA for the CDR3: TGTGCCAGCAGCTACGGGGCAAACTCCTATAATTCACCCCTCCACTTT.

V gene TRBV27 combines with J gene TRBJ1-3; the D is unclear. Between the trimmed V and J ends, which lost 2 bases and 0 bases, there was a span of 11 bases. The CDR3 consists of 16 residues. The germline V gene has CDR1 MNHEY and CDR2 SMNVEV (reference sequence). For the CDR3, the DNA is TGTGCCAGCAGTTTAAATTGGGTAGCCTCTGGAAACACCATATATTTT. Translating it yields CASSLNWVASGNTIYF.

This clonotype came up a few times. V is TRBV4-3 and J is TRBJ1-4; D is undetermined. Deletions cut 0 bases from V and 8 bases from J, with 13 bases between. The germline CDR1 and CDR2 sequences are LGHNA and YSLEER. The CDR3 runs to 15 residues. The CDR3 DNA follows: TGCGCCAGCAGCCAAGATCGGAGGGAAGACGAAAAACTGTTTTTT. This sequence encodes CASSQDRREDEKLFF.

CDR3 in DNA: TGTGCCAGCAGTATAGACAGGGGGTACTACAATGAGCAGTTCTTC. Translating gives CASSIDRGYYNEQFF. This rearrangement joins TRBV12-3 or TRBV12-4 to TRBJ2-1, with 9 nucleotides matching TRBD1. This CDR3 has 15 residues. The junction had 5 bases not matched to a gene; V was cut back by 5 bases and J by 3 bases.

The chain employs TRBV29-1 and TRBJ2-7, with D unclear. V lost 7 bases and J lost 1, with 11 bases in between. Per the germline V gene, CDR1 is SQVTM and CDR2 is ANQGSEA. CDR3 length equals 12 residues. CDR3 nucleotides: TGCAGCGCATGGACCGAATCCTACGAGCAGTACTTC. This encodes CSAWTESYEQYF.

In its sample, this clonotype was seen many times. The chain uses TRBV5-1 and TRBJ1-5; 9 bases map to TRBD1. Germline lookup yields CDR1 SGHRS and CDR2 YFSETQ. This CDR3 is 16 amino acids long. V lost 4 bases and J lost 7; bases outside the gene matches: 12. The CDR3 nucleotides read TGCGCCAGCAGCCCCACCCCGGGACAGGGACAACAGCCCCAGCATTTT. Its translation is CASSPTPGQGQQPQHF.

This clonotype was counted between two and nine times. The CDR3 bases are TGTGCCAGCAGCTTCGGACTCCAAAGTACTGAGCAGTTCTTC. Its protein product is CASSFGLQSTEQFF. The gene calls are TRBV7-2 and TRBJ2-1; weak D call: TRBD2 (5 bases). Germline lookup yields CDR1 SGHTA and CDR2 FQGNSA. The CDR3 has 14 amino acids. With 3 bases removed from V and 9 bases from J, the gap between germline ends came to 15 bases. Supplemented by reference TRBV7-2 and TRBJ2-1, the full variable domain reads GAGVSQSPSNKVTEKGKDVELRCDPISGHTALYWYRQSLGQGLEFLIYFQGNSAPDKSGLPSDRFSAERTGGSVSTLTIQRTQQEDSAVYLCASSFGLQSTEQFFGPGTRLTVL.